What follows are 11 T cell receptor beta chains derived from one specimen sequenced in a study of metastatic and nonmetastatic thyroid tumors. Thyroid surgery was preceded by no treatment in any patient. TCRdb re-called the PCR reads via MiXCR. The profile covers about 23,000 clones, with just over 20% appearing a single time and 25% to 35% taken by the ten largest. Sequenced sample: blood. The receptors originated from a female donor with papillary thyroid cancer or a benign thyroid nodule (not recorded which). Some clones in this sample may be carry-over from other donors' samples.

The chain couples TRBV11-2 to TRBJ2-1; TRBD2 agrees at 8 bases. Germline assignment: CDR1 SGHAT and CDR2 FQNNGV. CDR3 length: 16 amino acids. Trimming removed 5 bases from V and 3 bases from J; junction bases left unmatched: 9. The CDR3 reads CASSPTAGGRYNEQFF. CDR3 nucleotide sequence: TGTGCCAGCAGCCCCACGGCGGGAGGCCGCTACAATGAGCAGTTCTTC.

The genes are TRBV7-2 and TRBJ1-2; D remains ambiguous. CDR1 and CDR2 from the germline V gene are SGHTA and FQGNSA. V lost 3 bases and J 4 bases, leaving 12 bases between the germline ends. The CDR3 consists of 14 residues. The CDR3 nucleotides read TGTGCCAGCAGCTTTGGGTCAGGCTCCTATGGCTACACCTTC. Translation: CASSFGSGSYGYTF. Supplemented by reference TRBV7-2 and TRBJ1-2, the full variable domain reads GAGVSQSPSNKVTEKGKDVELRCDPISGHTALYWYRQSLGQGLEFLIYFQGNSAPDKSGLPSDRFSAERTGGSVSTLTIQRTQQEDSAVYLCASSFGSGSYGYTFGSGTRLTVV.

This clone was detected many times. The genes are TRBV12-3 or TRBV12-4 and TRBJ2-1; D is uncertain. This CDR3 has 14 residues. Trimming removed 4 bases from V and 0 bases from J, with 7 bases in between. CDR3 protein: CASSSDFSYNEQFF. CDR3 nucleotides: TGTGCCAGCAGTTCCGACTTCTCCTACAATGAGCAGTTCTTC.

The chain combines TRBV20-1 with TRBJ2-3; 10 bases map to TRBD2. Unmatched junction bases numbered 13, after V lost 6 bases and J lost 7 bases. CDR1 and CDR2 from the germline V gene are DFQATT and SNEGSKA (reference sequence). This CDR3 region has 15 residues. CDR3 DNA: TGCAGTGCACAGTTGTGGCTAGCGGGAGTATATACGCAGTATTTT. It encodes CSAQLWLAGVYTQYF.

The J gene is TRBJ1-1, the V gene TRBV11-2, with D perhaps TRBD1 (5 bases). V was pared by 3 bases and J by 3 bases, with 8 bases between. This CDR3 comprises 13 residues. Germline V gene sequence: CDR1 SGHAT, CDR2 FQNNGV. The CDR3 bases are TGTGCCAGCAGCTTTGGGGGGTACACTGAAGCTTTCTTT. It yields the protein CASSFGGYTEAFF.

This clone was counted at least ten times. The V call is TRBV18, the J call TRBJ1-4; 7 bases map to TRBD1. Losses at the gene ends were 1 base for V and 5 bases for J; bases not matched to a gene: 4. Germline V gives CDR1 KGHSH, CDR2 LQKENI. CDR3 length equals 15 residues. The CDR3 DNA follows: TGTGCCAGCTCACCACTCACAGGGGTAAATGAAAAACTGTTTTTT. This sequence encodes CASSPLTGVNEKLFF.

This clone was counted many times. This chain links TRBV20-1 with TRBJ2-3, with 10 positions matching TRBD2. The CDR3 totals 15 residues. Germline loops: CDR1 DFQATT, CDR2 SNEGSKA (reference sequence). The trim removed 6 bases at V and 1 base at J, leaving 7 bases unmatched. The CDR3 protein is CSAKRTSGGTDTQYF. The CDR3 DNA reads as TGCAGTGCGAAAAGGACTAGCGGAGGCACAGATACGCAGTATTTT.

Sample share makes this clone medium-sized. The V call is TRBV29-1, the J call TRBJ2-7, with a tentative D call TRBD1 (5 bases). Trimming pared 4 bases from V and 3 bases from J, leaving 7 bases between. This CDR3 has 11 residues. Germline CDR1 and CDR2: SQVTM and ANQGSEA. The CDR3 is CSVGRDYEQYF. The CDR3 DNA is TGCAGCGTTGGCAGGGACTACGAGCAGTACTTC.

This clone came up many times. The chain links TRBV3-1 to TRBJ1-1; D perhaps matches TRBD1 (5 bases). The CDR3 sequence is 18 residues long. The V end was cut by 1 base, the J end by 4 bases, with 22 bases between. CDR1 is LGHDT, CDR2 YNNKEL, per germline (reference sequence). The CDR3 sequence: CASSQGSPRGVVSTEAFF. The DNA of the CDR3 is TGTGCCAGCAGCCAAGGATCCCCGCGGGGGGTGGTAAGCACTGAAGCTTTCTTT.

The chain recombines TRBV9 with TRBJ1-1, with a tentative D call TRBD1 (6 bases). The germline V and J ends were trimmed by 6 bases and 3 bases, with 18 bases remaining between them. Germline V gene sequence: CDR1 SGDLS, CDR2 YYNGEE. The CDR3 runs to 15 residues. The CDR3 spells CASTPRQVADTEAFF. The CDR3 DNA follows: TGTGCCAGCACCCCCCGACAGGTGGCGGACACTGAAGCTTTCTTT.

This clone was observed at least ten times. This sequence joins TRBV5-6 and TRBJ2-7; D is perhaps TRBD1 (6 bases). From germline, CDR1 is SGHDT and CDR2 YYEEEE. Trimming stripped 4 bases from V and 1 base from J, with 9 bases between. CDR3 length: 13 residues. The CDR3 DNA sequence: TGTGCCAGCAGCCGGACAGAATCCTACGAGCAGTACTTC. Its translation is CASSRTESYEQYF.